This passage covers 2 T cell receptor beta chains from one sample sequenced in a study of T cell responses to AZD1222 COVID-19 vaccine. Assay: immunoSEQ multiplex PCR; the TCRdb copy retains only in-frame clones and omits some. The repertoire holds 75,000 to 95,000 clones, with 88% as singletons. The source was peripheral blood, collected 28 days after the second dose of the MenACWY control vaccine. These TCRs come from an adult who received the MenACWY meningococcal vaccine as a control.

The chain carries TRBV5-1 and TRBJ2-2; D might be TRBD1 (6 bases). Trimming stripped 0 bases from V and 4 bases from J, with 10 bases between. Germline V gene sequence: CDR1 SGHRS, CDR2 YFSETQ. The CDR3 contains 15 residues. The CDR3 region is CASSLGGPSTGELFF. The CDR3 DNA follows: TGCGCCAGCAGCTTGGGGGGGCCTTCCACCGGGGAGCTGTTTTTT.

V gene TRBV30 combines with J gene TRBJ2-3; 14 nucleotides match TRBD2. The germline gives CDR1 GTSNPN, CDR2 SVGIG (reference sequence). This CDR3 is built from 15 residues. V lost 8 bases, J lost 1 base, and 5 bases stayed unmatched. In nucleotides, the CDR3 is TGTGCCCGGGGACTAGCGGGGGCACGCACAGATACGCAGTATTTT. Translation: CARGLAGARTDTQYF. Supplemented by reference TRBV30 and TRBJ2-3, the full variable domain reads SQTIHQWPATLVQPVGSPLSLECTVEGTSNPNLYWYRQAAGRGLQLLFYSVGIGQISSEVPQNLSASRPQDRQFILSSKKLLLSDSGFYLCARGLAGARTDTQYFGPGTRLTVL.